This TCR beta chain was sequenced for a study of beta chain features in type 1 diabetes. Regarding this clone: Antigen specificity is unknown.

TCRB transcripts that were expressed got sequenced, as all of the isolated RNA had been reverse transcribed. The method was immunoSEQ multiplex PCR; TCRdb's version includes in-frame clones alone and lacks a portion of them. The table lists about 140,000 clones, approximately 13% of them singletons. General observations from the study: Type 1 diabetes patients had moderately but significantly shorter TCRB CDR3s in all four CD4+ subsets. Resolution of whether HLA type affects TCRB rearrangement was not achieved here.

The CDR3 has 13 amino acids. The germline V gene has CDR1 SNHLY and CDR2 FYNNEI. Trimming removed 7 bases at V and 7 bases at J, with 16 bases between. This TCR came from a man aged 18 to 30 with type 1 diabetes. This chain uses TRBV2 with TRBJ2-5; a weak D match, TRBD1 (5 bases). Sequencing was carried out using central memory CD4+ T cells from blood. The CDR3 is CASTPGLQGTQYF. CDR3 nucleotides: TGTGCCAGCACACCAGGCCTCCAGGGGACCCAGTACTTC. Filled out from reference TRBV2 and TRBJ2-5, the complete variable domain reads EPEVTQTPSHQVTQMGQEVILRCVPISNHLYFYWYRQILGQKVEFLVSFYNNEISEKSEIFDDQFSVERPDGSNFTLKIRSTKLEDSAMYFCASTPGLQGTQYFGPGTRLLVL.